This TCR beta chain was profiled in a study of blood T cell repertoires in COVID-19. Study-level background: Acute and convalescent COVID-19 specimens originated in the United States, Italy and Spain. The cDNA or gDNA used as material had been derived from T cells, B-cell-depleted T cells, or PBMCs.

Authors' methods: Estimation of nucleated cell counts was performed using reference gene primer amplification. The assay was immunoSEQ multiplex PCR, and TCRdb's table has in-frame clones only and misses some. V and J calls and clone size are copied from that table; D and trimming were computed from the DNA. In the table there are about 160,000 clones, 65% to 85% of which are singletons. V shed 6 bases and J 10 bases; nucleotides not matched to a gene: 6. Germline V gene data show CDR1 as DFQATT and CDR2 as SNEGSKA (reference sequence). The CDR3 is made up of 11 amino acids. The clonotype comes from a woman of 80 years or more with active or convalescent COVID-19. The J gene is TRBJ1-1, the V gene TRBV20-1; 9 bases align to TRBD1. The sequencing input was peripheral blood. CDR3 sequence: CSAATDRGAFF. CDR3 coding DNA: TGCAGTGCAGCGACGGACAGGGGAGCTTTCTTT.